The 22 T cell receptor beta chains in this list originate from one sample, sequenced in a study of CD8 T cells in Susac syndrome. Reverse transcription used about 0.45 to 1 ug RNA and random hexamers. MiXCR, applied by TCRdb to the immunoSEQ multiplex PCR reads, yields one record per CDR3 protein. Found here are a few hundred thousand distinct CDR3 sequences, roughly 90% of them singletons; the top ten hold about 0.13%. The sample comprised CD8+ T cells from PBMCs. The source is a human donor with multiple sclerosis.

The chain has TRBV5-4 and TRBJ2-5; D not resolved. This CDR3 is 18 amino acids long. The germline gives CDR1 SGHNT, CDR2 YYREEE (reference sequence). The ends were cut back, 1 base at V and 6 bases at J, with 25 bases in the middle. CDR3 coding DNA: TGTGCCAGCAGCTTGTTTACGGAGTCGTCGACGTTTATCAAGACCCAGTACTTC. Protein sequence: CASSLFTESSTFIKTQYF.

The chain recombines TRBV6-5 with TRBJ2-5; D possibly corresponds to TRBD2 (6 bases). CDR1 is MNHEY, CDR2 SVGAGI, per germline. The CDR3 consists of 14 residues. V lost 6 bases and J lost 7, with 18 bases in between. CDR3 protein: CASSLNSGLMTQYF. CDR3 nucleotide sequence: TGTGCCAGCAGCCTCAATTCGGGACTCATGACCCAGTACTTC.

The count of this clonotype is one. The chain couples TRBV7-3 to TRBJ1-4; 9 bases fit TRBD1. The germline V gene encodes CDR1 SGHTA and CDR2 FQGTGA. There are 18 residues in the CDR3. V trimming: 5 bases; J trimming: 7 bases; junction bases outside the gene matches: 17. CDR3 loop: CASSLPGQGTSWREKLFF. In nucleotides, the CDR3 is TGTGCCAGCAGCCTTCCGGGACAGGGTACGTCCTGGCGTGAAAAACTGTTTTTT.

This chain links TRBV6-1 with TRBJ2-3; D is perhaps TRBD1 (5 bases). CDR1 MNHNS and CDR2 SASEGT come from the germline V gene. The CDR3 extends over 13 amino acids. Trimming cost V 2 bases and J 5 bases, with 8 bases left between them. CDR3 amino acids: CASSEWQGDTQYF. CDR3 coding DNA: TGTGCCAGCAGTGAATGGCAGGGAGATACGCAGTATTTT.

The chain joins TRBV12-3 or TRBV12-4 to TRBJ2-7; D is possibly TRBD2 (7 bases). The CDR3 has 18 amino acids. V was shortened by 3 bases and J by 3 bases, with 24 bases between the two germline ends. The CDR3 DNA sequence: TGTGCCAGCAGTTTCGTTGCCCTACGGGGGGCGCCCATCTACGAGCAGTACTTC. Residues: CASSFVALRGAPIYEQYF.

The chain combines TRBV5-1 with TRBJ1-1; the D is unclear. The V end was cut by 1 base, the J end by 7 bases, with 8 bases between. Germline V gene sequence: CDR1 SGHRS, CDR2 YFSETQ. The CDR3 consists of 12 residues. The CDR3 sequence: CASSLSQDEAFF. The CDR3 DNA reads as TGCGCCAGCAGCTTGTCCCAGGATGAAGCTTTCTTT.

This rearrangement joins TRBV3-1 to TRBJ1-2, with D maybe TRBD1 (6 bases). The CDR3 is 16 residues long. The germline gives CDR1 LGHDT, CDR2 YNNKEL (reference sequence). The germline V and J ends were trimmed by 0 bases and 4 bases, with 15 bases remaining between them. CDR3 sequence: CASSQDPGHPPYGYTF. For the CDR3, the DNA is TGTGCCAGCAGCCAAGATCCGGGACACCCGCCCTATGGCTACACCTTC.

The chain joins TRBV19 to TRBJ1-5; D is possibly TRBD1 (5 bases). The CDR3 covers 14 residues. V was trimmed by 1 base and J by 5 bases, leaving 9 bases between them. In germline, CDR1 is LNHDA, CDR2 SQIVND (reference sequence). CDR3 region: CASSIGGEDQPQHF. Here the CDR3 DNA reads TGTGCCAGTAGTATAGGGGGGGAAGATCAGCCCCAGCATTTT.

J is TRBJ2-7 and V is TRBV5-4; weak D call: TRBD2 (5 bases). The CDR3 consists of 15 residues. The germline V gene has CDR1 SGHNT and CDR2 YYREEE (reference sequence). Trimming stripped 1 base from V and 0 bases from J, with 11 bases between. The DNA for the CDR3 is TGTGCCAGCAGCTTGTCCGAGGGCCTCTCCTACGAGCAGTACTTC. This codes for CASSLSEGLSYEQYF. The full variable domain, completed using reference TRBV5-4 and TRBJ2-7, is ETGVTQSPTHLIKTRGQQVTLRCSSQSGHNTVSWYQQALGQGPQFIFQYYREEENGRGNFPPRFSGLQFPNYSSELNVNALELDDSALYLCASSLSEGLSYEQYFGPGTRLTVT.

The rearrangement joins TRBV20-1 to TRBJ2-5; unclear D gene. CDR3 length: 13 amino acids. With 6 bases removed from V and 5 bases from J, the gap between germline ends came to 16 bases. Germline CDR1 DFQATT, CDR2 SNEGSKA (reference sequence). The CDR3 bases are TGCAGTGCACCCCGACAAATCGGGGAGACCCAGTACTTC. Its translation: CSAPRQIGETQYF.

V is TRBV6-6 and J is TRBJ2-5; D may be TRBD2 (6 bases). CDR1 MNHNY and CDR2 SVGAGI come from the germline V gene (reference sequence). The CDR3 loop spans 13 amino acids. V dropped 5 bases and J dropped 5 bases, with 12 bases sitting between them. CDR3 sequence reads: CASSTGGMETQYF. The DNA of the CDR3 is TGTGCCAGCAGTACTGGGGGGATGGAGACCCAGTACTTC.

The CDR3 DNA reads as TGCGCCAGCAGCTTGGGGCCCTCACAGAACACTGAAGCTTTCTTT. This sequence encodes CASSLGPSQNTEAFF. The rearrangement joins TRBV5-1 to TRBJ1-1; D is unclear. V shed 0 bases and J shed 1 base, with 10 bases lying between them. Germline V gene sequence: CDR1 SGHRS, CDR2 YFSETQ. The CDR3 is 15 amino acids.

The V and J genes are TRBV4-3 and TRBJ2-1; no clear D gene. Deletions cut 0 bases from V and 8 bases from J, with 11 bases between. Germline lookup yields CDR1 LGHNA and CDR2 YSLEER. The CDR3 has 14 amino acids. CDR3 amino acids: CASSQDNYPDEQFF. For the CDR3, the DNA is TGCGCCAGCAGCCAAGATAATTATCCCGATGAGCAGTTCTTC.

The chain joins TRBV7-8 to TRBJ2-3; 11 bases align to TRBD2. This CDR3 has 14 amino acids. CDR1 and CDR2 from the germline V gene are SGHVS and FQNEAQ. V trimming: 7 bases; J trimming: 3 bases; junction bases outside the gene matches: 3. DNA of the CDR3: TGTGCCAGCACTGGGACTAGCGGAACAGATACGCAGTATTTT. Encoded protein: CASTGTSGTDTQYF.

The gene calls are TRBV27 and TRBJ2-3, with TRBD2 matching 11 bases. Germline values: CDR1 MNHEY, CDR2 SMNVEV (reference sequence). The trim removed 5 bases at V and 6 bases at J, leaving 7 bases unmatched. The CDR3 is 15 residues long. The CDR3 DNA reads TGTGCCAGCAGTCCTATAGCGGGGGGGCTGGATACGCAGTATTTT. Protein product: CASSPIAGGLDTQYF.

This chain links TRBV27 with TRBJ2-3; unclear D gene. Germline V gene lookup returns CDR1 MNHEY and CDR2 SMNVEV (reference sequence). The CDR3 totals 16 residues. V lost 5 bases to trimming and J lost 7 bases, with 22 bases between them. CDR3 nucleotide sequence: TGTGCCAGCAGTCCAAGGGCCAATACAAACATATATACGCAGTATTTT. Translated, it gives CASSPRANTNIYTQYF.

The chain has TRBV5-6 and TRBJ1-5; D not certain. The CDR3 totals 14 residues. CDR1 is SGHDT and CDR2 is YYEEEE in the germline V gene. The ends were cut back, 0 bases at V and 6 bases at J, with 10 bases in the middle. This CDR3 reads CASSLGLEGQPQHF. CDR3 nucleotide sequence: TGTGCCAGCAGCTTGGGCCTGGAGGGTCAGCCCCAGCATTTT.

This clonotype was counted a few times. The V and J genes are TRBV24-1 and TRBJ2-1, with a weak D call TRBD2 (6 bases). Germline-derived CDR1 and CDR2 are KGHDR and SFDVKD. Trimming took 5 bases from V and 3 from J, leaving 10 bases between them. The CDR3 has 14 amino acids. Here the CDR3 reads CATSGGDVYNEQFF. The CDR3 DNA reads TGTGCCACCAGTGGGGGGGATGTCTACAATGAGCAGTTCTTC.

V usage is TRBV19 and J usage is TRBJ1-1, with D maybe TRBD1 (5 bases). CDR1 is LNHDA and CDR2 is SQIVND in the germline V gene (reference sequence). There are 14 residues in the CDR3. Trimming stripped 3 bases from V and 3 bases from J, with 11 bases between. In DNA form, the CDR3 reads TGTGCCAGTAGTATTCCCAGGGAAGACACTGAAGCTTTCTTT. It is translated as CASSIPREDTEAFF.

The V and J genes are TRBV7-9 and TRBJ2-1; D remains unclear. V shed 5 bases and J shed 8 bases, with 10 bases lying between them. The germline CDR1 and CDR2 sequences are SEHNR and FQNEAQ (reference sequence). The CDR3 is 12 residues long. CDR3 nucleotide sequence: TGTGCCAGCAGCCACCCTTGGGATGAGCAGTTCTTC. Translating it yields CASSHPWDEQFF.

The rearrangement links TRBV5-6 to TRBJ2-7; a weak D match, TRBD1 (5 bases). Germline values: CDR1 SGHDT, CDR2 YYEEEE. The length of the CDR3 is 15 residues. The germline V and J ends were trimmed by 3 bases and 2 bases, with 15 bases remaining between them. CDR3 amino acids: CASSSVQVLTYEQYF. The CDR3 DNA reads TGTGCCAGCAGCTCGGTACAGGTCCTAACCTACGAGCAGTACTTC.

This rearrangement joins TRBV12-3 or TRBV12-4 to TRBJ2-3; D ambiguous. V shed 7 bases and J shed 8 bases, with 16 bases lying between them. The CDR3 runs 13 residues. CDR3 residues: CASISAAGRTQYF. Written as DNA, the CDR3 is TGTGCCAGCATAAGCGCGGCAGGCCGTACGCAGTATTTT.